Included here is one TCR beta chain sequence, with context. The antigen remains undetermined. This sample stems from a study of cytotoxic CD8 clonotypes in ibrutinib-treated CLL. Study at large: Outcomes included 24 partial and 2 complete responses; after median approximately 70 months, around 15 stayed remitted and around 12 progressed. Following a median about eleven months of treatment, with a range of 6 to 36, response samples were taken.

Trimming shortened V by 1 base and J by 6 bases, and 14 bases separated the two germline ends. The CDR3 spans 15 residues. Germline V gene sequence: CDR1 MDHEN, CDR2 SYDVKM. Broader study findings: Clonality correlated strongly with circulating CD8+ T cells and exceeded age-matched healthy donors at baseline.

Sequenced by immunoSEQ multiplex PCR; TCRdb stores in-frame clones only, minus some. The table has 65,000 to 85,000 clones, approximately 87% seen once. The chain is built from TRBV28 and TRBJ2-3, with a tentative D call TRBD2 (5 bases). The input for sequencing was PBMCs, taken after 24 months of ibrutinib treatment. The sequence derives from a human donor with chronic lymphocytic leukemia. Written as DNA, the CDR3 is TGTGCCAGCAGTTTATTGGACTCCAGCTCGGATACGCAGTATTTT. It codes for CASSLLDSSSDTQYF.